The 28 T cell receptor beta chains in this list originate from one sample, sequenced in a study of radiotherapy plus CTLA-4 blockade in lung cancer. TCRdb keeps only in-frame clones here, not all; method: immunoSEQ multiplex PCR. This table holds 75,000 to 100,000 clones, 88% found once. Material: peripheral blood, obtained from a patient treated with radiotherapy plus ipilimumab. Source of these receptors: a human donor with non-small cell lung cancer that progressed on radiotherapy plus ipilimumab.

The chain combines TRBV6-1 with TRBJ2-7; D is possibly TRBD1 or TRBD2 (5 bases each). This CDR3 spans 14 amino acids. The germline V gene encodes CDR1 MNHNS and CDR2 SASEGT. V shed 5 bases and J shed 0 bases, with 11 bases lying between them. CDR3 loop: CASSQGDPSYEQYF. The CDR3 nucleotides read TGTGCCAGCAGTCAAGGGGACCCCTCCTACGAGCAGTACTTC.

V usage is TRBV27 and J usage is TRBJ2-7; TRBD2 matches at 7 bases. In germline, CDR1 is MNHEY, CDR2 SMNVEV (reference sequence). This CDR3 has 15 amino acids. With 7 bases clipped from V and 4 bases from J, the junction kept 13 bases outside the gene matches. The CDR3: CASTIRGGRGYEQYF. CDR3 DNA: TGTGCCAGCACCATCCGGGGCGGGAGAGGTTACGAGCAGTACTTC.

This clone was counted a few times. The chain couples TRBV6-1 to TRBJ2-5; a possible D gene is TRBD2 (6 bases). The V gene lost 6 bases and the J gene lost 5 bases, with 13 bases spanning the gap. The CDR3 is 13 amino acids. Germline V gene data show CDR1 as MNHNS and CDR2 as SASEGT. CDR3 DNA: TGTGCCAGCAGACAAGGGACTTGGGAGACCCAGTACTTC. Translated: CASRQGTWETQYF.

J is TRBJ2-5 and V is TRBV5-6; D may be TRBD2 (6 bases). The length of the CDR3 is 16 residues. Germline CDR1 reads SGHDT; CDR2 reads YYEEEE. Trimming removed 4 bases from V and 7 bases from J, with 23 bases in between. CDR3 bases: TGTGCCAGCAGCCCCACCGGGACTGAACGTATTGGGACCCAGTACTTC. This translates into CASSPTGTERIGTQYF. Filled out from reference TRBV5-6 and TRBJ2-5, the complete variable domain reads DAGVTQSPTHLIKTRGQQVTLRCSPKSGHDTVSWYQQALGQGPQFIFQYYEEEERQRGNFPDRFSGHQFPNYSSELNVNALLLGDSALYLCASSPTGTERIGTQYFGPGTRLLVL.

This clone was detected a few times. Other DNA sequences from this sample encode an identical CDR3 as well. The chain carries TRBV7-9 and TRBJ2-5; D not resolved. This CDR3 contains 12 residues. Germline V gives CDR1 SEHNR, CDR2 FQNEAQ (reference sequence). V was pared by 1 base and J by 5 bases, with 5 bases between. The DNA for the CDR3 is TGTGCCAGCAGCTTAGTTGGGGAGACCCAGTACTTC. It is translated as CASSLVGETQYF.

Of note for this clone: Other DNA sequences in the same sample also yield this CDR3. The chain has TRBV7-6 and TRBJ1-1, with D possibly matching TRBD1 (5 bases). This CDR3 contains 13 residues. Trimming cost V 2 bases and J 1 base, with 5 bases left between them. Germline V gives CDR1 SGHVS, CDR2 FNYEAQ. The CDR3 DNA is TGTGCCAGCAGCTTAAGGGGGAACACTGAAGCTTTCTTT. The encoded protein is CASSLRGNTEAFF. Drawing the rest from reference TRBV7-6 and TRBJ1-1, the complete variable domain is GAGVSQSPRYKVTKRGQDVALRCDPISGHVSLYWYRQALGQGPEFLTYFNYEAQQDKSGLPNDRFSAERPEGSISTLTIQRTEQRDSAMYRCASSLRGNTEAFFGQGTRLTVV.

The chain is built from TRBV29-1 and TRBJ1-1, with D unclear. The CDR3 has 13 amino acids. CDR1 SQVTM and CDR2 ANQGSEA come from the germline V gene. Trimming cost V 4 bases and J 4 bases, with 13 bases left between them. The CDR3 sequence: CSVGMGGATEAFF. The DNA for the CDR3 is TGCAGCGTTGGGATGGGAGGCGCCACTGAAGCTTTCTTT.

As regards this clone: Other DNA sequences of this sample code for an identical CDR3. J is TRBJ1-2 and V is TRBV28, with D possibly matching TRBD1 (5 bases). The CDR3 has 16 residues. Deletions cut 4 bases from V and 0 bases from J, with 15 bases between. Germline V gene lookup returns CDR1 MDHEN and CDR2 SYDVKM. CDR3 amino acids: CASSSIGALANYGYTF. DNA for the CDR3: TGTGCCAGCAGTTCGATCGGGGCCCTGGCTAACTATGGCTACACCTTC.

The chain uses TRBV6-5 and TRBJ2-4; the D is unclear. V was shortened by 2 bases and J by 2 bases, with 13 bases between the two germline ends. Germline CDR1 reads MNHEY; CDR2 reads SVGAGI. This CDR3 region has 16 residues. In nucleotides, the CDR3 is TGTGCCAGCAGTTACCCTATGGAACTTTCCAAAAACATTCAGTACTTC. It codes for CASSYPMELSKNIQYF.

The rearrangement links TRBV7-2 to TRBJ2-7; D not resolved. Germline V gene data show CDR1 as SGHTA and CDR2 as FQGNSA. V lost 2 bases to trimming and J lost 0 bases, with 14 bases between them. This CDR3 comprises 16 residues. The DNA for the CDR3 is TGTGCCAGCAGCTTATTACCGGGCCCAAGCTCCTACGAGCAGTACTTC. Translating it yields CASSLLPGPSSYEQYF.

The V call is TRBV10-1, the J call TRBJ2-3, with TRBD2 matching 10 bases. Germline CDR1 reads WNHNN; CDR2 reads SYGVQD (reference sequence). CDR3 length: 15 residues. The junction had 4 bases not matched to a gene; V was cut back by 4 bases and J by 3 bases. The CDR3 nucleotides are TGCGCCAGCAGTGGAGGTAGCGGGAGGACAGATACGCAGTATTTT. It is translated as CASSGGSGRTDTQYF.

The rearrangement joins TRBV30 to TRBJ2-1, with unresolved D. The CDR3 totals 17 residues. With 2 bases removed from V and 6 bases from J, the gap between germline ends came to 23 bases. Per germline, CDR1 GTSNPN and CDR2 SVGIG (reference sequence). Here the CDR3 DNA reads TGTGCCTGGAGTTCCCAATTCAAGCGTAGCACCTTCAATGAGCAGTTCTTC. Protein: CAWSSQFKRSTFNEQFF.

This clone showed up just a few times. The chain couples TRBV6-1 to TRBJ2-7; D remains unclear. Germline V gene data show CDR1 as MNHNS and CDR2 as SASEGT. The CDR3 contains 15 residues. V shed 5 bases and J shed 1 base, with 15 bases lying between them. CDR3 region: CASSFTAIRSYEQYF. The CDR3 coding sequence is TGTGCCAGCAGTTTCACTGCCATTCGATCCTACGAGCAGTACTTC.

The chain has TRBV9 and TRBJ2-1; 7 bases are shared with TRBD2. J lost 5 bases, V lost 0 bases, and 5 bases had no gene match. The germline V gene encodes CDR1 SGDLS and CDR2 YYNGEE. This CDR3 has 15 amino acids. CDR3 DNA sequence: TGTGCCAGCAGCGTAGGGGCGGGAGTCAACAATGAGCAGTTCTTC. Protein: CASSVGAGVNNEQFF.

CDR3 sequence (DNA): TGTGCCAGCAGCCCTAGGGACCTCCCGGGGACTGAAGCTTTCTTT. Protein product: CASSPRDLPGTEAFF. The rearrangement joins TRBV11-1 to TRBJ1-1, with D maybe TRBD1 (5 bases). Germline lookup yields CDR1 SGHAT and CDR2 FQDESV (reference sequence). V lost 5 bases, J lost 5 bases, and 18 bases lay in between. The CDR3 covers 15 residues.

This clone was seen a single time. This chain uses TRBV6-6 with TRBJ1-4; D is perhaps TRBD1 (6 bases). Germline CDR1 is MNHNY and CDR2 is SVGAGI (reference sequence). CDR3 length: 14 residues. Deletions cut 5 bases from V and 14 bases from J, with 21 bases between. The CDR3 reads CASSERRGATVLFF. CDR3 in DNA: TGTGCCAGCAGTGAGAGGCGGGGGGCGACAGTCCTGTTTTTT.

The chain joins TRBV19 to TRBJ2-7; the D gene is possibly TRBD2 (5 bases). The CDR3 totals 14 residues. V lost 5 bases and J 1 base, leaving 12 bases between the germline ends. The germline V gene has CDR1 LNHDA and CDR2 SQIVND (reference sequence). This chain's CDR3 is CASSYGLFSYEQYF. Here the CDR3 DNA reads TGTGCCAGTAGTTACGGACTCTTTTCCTACGAGCAGTACTTC.

CDR3 region: CASSLASGRATSVSQYEQYF. The CDR3 DNA follows: TGTGCCAGCAGCTTAGCGTCCGGGCGGGCTACTAGCGTGAGTCAGTACGAGCAGTACTTC. V gene TRBV7-6 combines with J gene TRBJ2-7; TRBD2 agrees at 7 bases. Germline CDR1 SGHVS, CDR2 FNYEAQ. V was pared by 0 bases and J by 4 bases, with 21 bases of the junction left unmatched. There are 20 residues in the CDR3.

V usage is TRBV5-1 and J usage is TRBJ1-1, with 9 bases fitting TRBD1. Trimming cost V 5 bases and J 1 base; bases outside gene matches: 3. The germline V gene has CDR1 SGHRS and CDR2 YFSETQ. This CDR3 region has 14 residues. The CDR3 loop is CASRRQGGNTEAFF. As DNA, the CDR3 is TGCGCCAGCAGACGACAGGGGGGGAACACTGAAGCTTTCTTT.

The genes are TRBV27 and TRBJ2-7; D is unresolved. There are 13 residues in the CDR3. V dropped 6 bases and J dropped 3 bases, with 12 bases sitting between them. Germline V lookup: CDR1 MNHEY, CDR2 SMNVEV (reference sequence). The CDR3 DNA reads TGTGCCAGCAGAGCCTCCGGTGACTACGAGCAGTACTTC. It specifies CASRASGDYEQYF.

The chain couples TRBV7-9 to TRBJ2-5; a weak D match, TRBD1 (5 bases). The CDR3 runs 17 residues. Germline V CDR1 and CDR2: SEHNR, FQNEAQ (reference sequence). Trimming stripped 0 bases from V and 0 bases from J, with 14 bases between. The CDR3 region has the DNA TGTGCCAGCAGCTTAGCGGGATTAGCAGGGAACCAAGAGACCCAGTACTTC. Its protein product is CASSLAGLAGNQETQYF.

This clone came up once. J is TRBJ1-1 and V is TRBV23-1; tentative D call: TRBD1 (5 bases). TRBV23-1 is an ORF; its function is uncertain. This CDR3 has 15 residues. The ends were cut back, 2 bases at V and 1 base at J, with 11 bases in the middle. CDR3 bases: TGCGCCAGCAGTCAACCGGGTCAGGGGAACACTGAAGCTTTCTTT. Protein product: CASSQPGQGNTEAFF.

As regards this clone: A read error may produce the germline difference seen at one junction end. The V call is TRBV19, the J call TRBJ1-5; 12 bases map to TRBD1. Per germline, CDR1 LNHDA and CDR2 SQIVND (reference sequence). CDR3 size: 15 residues. CDR3: CASRVGTGGNQPQHF. DNA of the CDR3: TGTGCCAGTAGGGTAGGGACAGGGGGCAACCAGCCCCAGCATTTT. The whole variable domain, filled in from reference TRBV19 and TRBJ1-5, reads DGGITQSPKYLFRKEGQNVTLSCEQNLNHDAMYWYRQDPGQGLRLIYYSQIVNDFQKGDIAEGYSVSREKKESFPLTVTSAQKNPTAFYLCASRVGTGGNQPQHFGDGTRLSIL.

There are a few counts of this clone. Other DNA sequences within the sample encode an identical CDR3. The chain employs TRBV15 and TRBJ2-7; D might be TRBD2 (5 bases). From germline, CDR1 is LNHNV and CDR2 YYDKDF (reference sequence). The CDR3 spans 14 residues. Deletions cut 0 bases from V and 0 bases from J, with 6 bases between. The CDR3 DNA follows: TGTGCCACCAGCAGAGATGGGAGCTCCTACGAGCAGTACTTC. It encodes CATSRDGSSYEQYF.

The gene calls are TRBV30 and TRBJ2-7; D not certain. The germline V gene encodes CDR1 GTSNPN and CDR2 SVGIG (reference sequence). CDR3 length: 11 residues. Deletions cut 3 bases from V and 7 bases from J, with 10 bases between. CDR3 region: CAWSLAEEQYF. The CDR3 nucleotides are TGTGCCTGGAGCCTTGCGGAGGAGCAGTACTTC.

This chain connects TRBV11-2 to TRBJ2-5, with 10 bases matching TRBD1. There are 15 residues in the CDR3. Germline CDR1 SGHAT, CDR2 FQNNGV. J was trimmed by 1 base and V by 4 bases; bases with no gene match: 3. CDR3 in amino acids: CASSSGDRGQETQYF. Here the CDR3 DNA reads TGTGCCAGCAGCTCAGGGGACAGGGGCCAAGAGACCCAGTACTTC.

A single count supports this clone. The V call is TRBV15, the J call TRBJ1-1, with a possible D match to TRBD1 (5 bases). Germline V CDR1 and CDR2: LNHNV, YYDKDF (reference sequence). CDR3 length: 15 amino acids. V lost 1 base, J lost 2 bases, and 11 bases lay in between. The CDR3 spells CATSRGGTGNTEAFF. CDR3 nucleotides: TGTGCCACCAGCAGAGGGGGGACGGGAAACACTGAAGCTTTCTTT.

The CDR3 loop is CSVEDQGAGGNTIYF. The CDR3 region has the DNA TGCAGCGTTGAAGATCAGGGGGCGGGGGGAAACACCATATATTTT. This chain links TRBV29-1 with TRBJ1-3, with 8 bases aligning to TRBD1. Germline V gene data show CDR1 as SQVTM and CDR2 as ANQGSEA. V lost 0 bases and J lost 4; bases outside the gene matches: 5. This CDR3 spans 15 amino acids. The variable domain in full, completed from reference TRBV29-1 and TRBJ1-3, reads SAVISQKPSRDICQRGTSLTIQCQVDSQVTMMFWYRQQPGQSLTLIATANQGSEATYESGFVIDKFPISRPNLTFSTLTVSNMSPEDSSIYLCSVEDQGAGGNTIYFGEGSWLTVV.